The 10 T cell receptor beta chains below come from one sample, sequenced in a study of T cell changes during pregnancy in multiple sclerosis. TCRdb keeps only in-frame clones here, not all; method: immunoSEQ multiplex PCR. This sample has 70,000 to 80,000 clones, with approximately 90% found just once. The source material was CD4+ T cells from peripheral blood mononuclear cells, sampled before pregnancy. All receptors derive from a female donor with multiple sclerosis, enrolled in a pregnancy study.

The V and J genes are TRBV27 and TRBJ2-4, with D possibly TRBD2 on 7 matching bases. The germline V and J ends were trimmed by 3 bases and 0 bases, with 15 bases remaining between them. The V gene's germline CDR1 is MNHEY and CDR2 SMNVEV (reference sequence). This CDR3 has 17 residues. The CDR3 region has the DNA TGTGCCAGCAGTTTGGGAGGGGGGGCACTAGCCAAAAACATTCAGTACTTC. Translating gives CASSLGGGALAKNIQYF.

This clone was detected only once. This sequence joins TRBV6-4 and TRBJ2-7; TRBD2 matches 13 bases. Trimming at V came to 7 bases and at J to 2 bases, leaving 2 bases not matched to a gene. This CDR3 has 14 amino acids. CDR1 and CDR2 (germline): MRHNA, SNTAGT. CDR3 in amino acids: CASMGLAGPYEQYF. CDR3 bases: TGTGCCAGCATGGGACTAGCGGGACCCTACGAGCAGTACTTC.

The genes are TRBV30 and TRBJ1-1; a weak D match, TRBD1 (5 bases). This CDR3 contains 13 residues. In germline, CDR1 is GTSNPN, CDR2 SVGIG (reference sequence). V lost 0 bases to trimming and J lost 4 bases, with 9 bases between them. The CDR3 DNA reads as TGTGCCTGGAGTGTGGGGGGGTCCACTGAAGCTTTCTTT. It translates to CAWSVGGSTEAFF.

The chain uses TRBV11-1 and TRBJ2-2; 7 bases fit TRBD2. The CDR3 is made up of 17 amino acids. CDR1 is SGHAT, CDR2 FQDESV, per germline (reference sequence). The J segment lost 6 bases and the V segment lost 5 bases, leaving 15 bases of the junction unmatched. For the CDR3, the DNA is TGTGCCAGCAGCACCCCAAGCGGGGCGAGGCTCTCCGGGGAGCTGTTTTTT. It specifies CASSTPSGARLSGELFF. Based on the CDR3 plus reference TRBV11-1 and TRBJ2-2, the full variable domain is EAEVAQSPRYKITEKSQAVAFWCDPISGHATLYWYRQILGQGPELLVQFQDESVVDDSQLPKDRFSAERLKGVDSTLKIQPAELGDSAMYLCASSTPSGARLSGELFFGEGSRLTVL.

The genes are TRBV7-2 and TRBJ2-3; D gene uncertain. The length of the CDR3 is 15 residues. From germline, CDR1 is SGHTA and CDR2 FQGNSA. Trimming removed 1 base at V and 0 bases at J, with 8 bases between. The CDR3 DNA is TGTGCCAGCAGCTTAGGGCAGAGGAGCACAGATACGCAGTATTTT. Translation: CASSLGQRSTDTQYF. The full variable domain, rest sourced from reference TRBV7-2 and TRBJ2-3, is GAGVSQSPSNKVTEKGKDVELRCDPISGHTALYWYRQSLGQGLEFLIYFQGNSAPDKSGLPSDRFSAERTGGSVSTLTIQRTQQEDSAVYLCASSLGQRSTDTQYFGPGTRLTVL.

This chain joins TRBV5-4 and TRBJ1-3, with 7 nucleotides matching TRBD1. Germline trimming cut 3 bases from V and 7 bases from J; bases unmatched to any gene: 10. The CDR3 has 15 amino acids. Germline V CDR1 and CDR2: SGHNT, YYREEE (reference sequence). The CDR3, as DNA: TGTGCCAGCAGCTCTACAACTGACAGGGCGAACACCATATATTTT. The encoded protein is CASSSTTDRANTIYF.

The V call is TRBV9, the J call TRBJ2-3; 9 bases fit TRBD1. There are 16 residues in the CDR3. Germline V lookup: CDR1 SGDLS, CDR2 YYNGEE. Trimming removed 0 bases from V and 5 bases from J; junction bases left unmatched: 7. The CDR3 loop is CASSVDGQGSVDTQYF. In DNA form, the CDR3 reads TGTGCCAGCAGCGTAGATGGACAGGGGAGTGTAGATACGCAGTATTTT.

The chain links TRBV6-5 to TRBJ2-1; 11 bases match TRBD2. The germline CDR1 and CDR2 sequences are MNHEY and SVGAGI. The CDR3 consists of 14 residues. Germline trimming cut 1 base from V and 12 bases from J; bases unmatched to any gene: 5. The CDR3 DNA is TGTGCCAGCAGTTACTTTGGACTAGCGGGTGTGCAGTTCTTC. Amino acids: CASSYFGLAGVQFF.

The gene calls are TRBV30 and TRBJ1-2; 11 bases are shared with TRBD1. The CDR3 is 14 residues long. Germline CDR1 GTSNPN, CDR2 SVGIG (reference sequence). The ends lost 3 bases at V and 2 bases at J; junction bases unmatched: 2. DNA for the CDR3: TGTGCCTGGAGCGGACAGGGGGCCAACTATGGCTACACCTTC. Protein: CAWSGQGANYGYTF.

The V call is TRBV28, the J call TRBJ2-1; 13 bases match TRBD2. CDR1 and CDR2 (germline): MDHEN, SYDVKM. There are 16 residues in the CDR3. V shed 1 base, J shed 7 bases, and the junction held 4 bases outside the gene matches. CDR3 sequence (DNA): TGTGCCAGCAGTTTATCCGGACTAGCGGGAGCTAATGAGCAGTTCTTC. Residues: CASSLSGLAGANEQFF. Combining the CDR3 with reference TRBV28 and TRBJ2-1 gives the whole variable domain DVKVTQSSRYLVKRTGEKVFLECVQDMDHENMFWYRQDPGLGLRLIYFSYDVKMKEKGDIPEGYSVSREKKERFSLILESASTNQTSMYLCASSLSGLAGANEQFFGPGTRLTVL.